This T cell receptor beta chain stems from a study of blood T cell repertoires in COVID-19. Overall study context: The origin of the acute and convalescent COVID-19 samples was the United States, Italy and Spain.

Methods used by the authors: Amplified reference gene primers provided the basis for estimating nucleated cell counts. Only in-frame clones appear in the TCRdb table, and some are missing; sequencing was by immunoSEQ multiplex PCR. V and J calls and clone size follow that table, whereas D and trimming were derived from the DNA. The sample has under 200,000 clones, 85% to 90% seen once; the top ten hold roughly 3.6%. Deletions cut 7 bases from V and 3 bases from J, with 9 bases between. Per the germline V gene, CDR1 is SGHNT and CDR2 is YENEEA. The length of the CDR3 is 12 residues. The chain is built from TRBV11-3 and TRBJ1-1, with D possibly TRBD1 on 6 matching bases. Sequenced sample: peripheral blood. This TCR was sampled from a man between 18 and 29 years old with active or convalescent COVID-19. Here the CDR3 DNA reads TGTGCCAGCACCTCAGGGGACACTGAAGCTTTCTTT. Translation gives CASTSGDTEAFF.